A selection of T cell receptor beta chains follows, all from one sample in a study of lymphopenia after photon versus proton radiotherapy. Only in-frame clones appear in the TCRdb table, and some are missing; sequencing was by immunoSEQ multiplex PCR. The profile covers more than 20,000 clones, with 84% appearing a single time and 24% taken by the ten largest. Sequencing was performed on peripheral blood, taken from a patient treated with photon-based radiotherapy. Receptors originate from a man between 35 and 55 years old with gastric cancer. The CDR3 runs from the conserved cysteine through the conserved F or W. The listing skips clone size in some rows; elsewhere it reads once, few, many or a size class.

v_gene: TRBV18; abundance: once; CDR3aa: CASSANDRGLEQPQHF
v_gene: TRBV4-3; abundance: -; CDR3aa: CASRYELDNSPLHF
v_gene: TRBV15; abundance: -; CDR3aa: CATSRDSSQETQYF
v_gene: TRBV5-4; abundance: -; CDR3aa: CASSDRDTSYEQYF
v_gene: TRBV5-1; abundance: -; CDR3aa: CASSPGRGFDTEAFF
v_gene: TRBV9; abundance: -; CDR3aa: CASSSRQGGLDEQYF
v_gene: TRBV11-3; abundance: -; CDR3aa: CASSLESRGEQYF
v_gene: TRBV7-6; abundance: few; CDR3aa: CASSSGGHSPLHF
v_gene: TRBV7-9; abundance: few; CDR3aa: CASSLADRGTNEKLFF
v_gene: TRBV9; abundance: -; CDR3aa: CASSTPGSAEQYF
v_gene: TRBV14; abundance: -; CDR3aa: CASSRSGGRVEKLFF
v_gene: TRBV6-5; abundance: -; CDR3aa: CASTPGSWGETQYF
v_gene: TRBV2; abundance: -; CDR3aa: CASSDRRDYGYTF
v_gene: TRBV29-1; abundance: once; CDR3aa: CSVWDRSMRTEAFF
v_gene: TRBV10-3; abundance: -; CDR3aa: CAISDLGAEENEQFF
v_gene: TRBV4-2; abundance: once; CDR3aa: CASSQDTASYEQYF
v_gene: TRBV9; abundance: -; CDR3aa: CASSGGVGEKLFF
v_gene: TRBV7-2; abundance: hyperexpanded; CDR3aa: CASSLGRGAEAFF
v_gene: TRBV6-5; abundance: -; CDR3aa: CASSPLDRRSQPQHF
v_gene: TRBV7-2; abundance: -; CDR3aa: CASSVRGESPLHF
v_gene: TRBV5-4; abundance: -; CDR3aa: CASSLVSRGYTF
v_gene: TRBV7-6; abundance: -; CDR3aa: CASSFGGSSYNSPLHF
v_gene: TRBV15; abundance: -; CDR3aa: CATSRVRTGSGYTF
v_gene: TRBV4-2; abundance: -; CDR3aa: CASSQVGTGTGNTGELFF
v_gene: TRBV10-3; abundance: -; CDR3aa: CAISEFNSPLHF
v_gene: TRBV5-1; abundance: -; CDR3aa: CASSSTGGRRPQSSYNEQFF
v_gene: TRBV4-3; abundance: -; CDR3aa: CASSQDGQGVYGYTF
v_gene: TRBV27; abundance: -; CDR3aa: CASSPQGFLNTEAFF
v_gene: TRBV5-5; abundance: -; CDR3aa: CASSLPGQGETQYF
v_gene: TRBV18; abundance: once; CDR3aa: CASGQGAVEQYF
v_gene: TRBV7-8; abundance: once; CDR3aa: CASSVGTGSSYEQYF
v_gene: TRBV5-6; abundance: few; CDR3aa: CASSLRWSDQPQHF
v_gene: TRBV7-2; abundance: -; CDR3aa: CASSPGPSAGYTF
v_gene: TRBV4-3; abundance: -; CDR3aa: CASSQDWGNTEAFF
v_gene: TRBV5-1; abundance: -; CDR3aa: CASSLVEVGVETQYF
v_gene: TRBV5-1; abundance: -; CDR3aa: CASSPKTGTDTQYF
v_gene: TRBV9; abundance: -; CDR3aa: CASAPGLYGTDTQYF
v_gene: TRBV16; abundance: few; CDR3aa: CASSQEGGEGYTF
v_gene: TRBV4-1; abundance: -; CDR3aa: CASSQPTAGTGASTIYF
v_gene: TRBV4-2; abundance: large; CDR3aa: CASSTNNYGYTF
v_gene: TRBV30; abundance: -; CDR3aa: CAWTVGGEQFF
v_gene: TRBV18; abundance: -; CDR3aa: CASSGDINLSGNTIYF
v_gene: TRBV6-5; abundance: -; CDR3aa: CASPRGVFGNTIYF
v_gene: TRBV6-1; abundance: -; CDR3aa: CASSGGGVVDTQYF
v_gene: TRBV2; abundance: -; CDR3aa: CASNRGEWTANYEQYF
v_gene: TRBV6-5; abundance: -; CDR3aa: CASRGTGDDEQFF
v_gene: TRBV6-5; abundance: -; CDR3aa: CASKDVETQYF
v_gene: TRBV14; abundance: -; CDR3aa: CASSQTGLRRPYNEQFF
v_gene: TRBV7-9; abundance: -; CDR3aa: CASRSGLTEAFF